What follows are 7 T cell receptor beta chains derived from one specimen sequenced in a study of beta chain features in type 1 diabetes. No antigen is known for these receptors. Study outcomes and limitations: TCRB CDR3s from Type 1 diabetes patients were moderately but significantly shorter in all four CD4+ subsets.

Expressed TCRB transcripts were sequenced after all isolated RNA was converted to cDNA. The table came from immunoSEQ multiplex PCR; TCRdb's copy has only in-frame clones and leaves some out. Of 600,000 or so clones listed, roughly 13% were seen once; the top ten hold approximately 0.039%. The sample consisted of naive CD4+ T cells from blood. Every receptor here comes from a man aged 18 to 29 with type 1 diabetes.

V gene TRBV6-5 combines with J gene TRBJ1-1; 9 nucleotides agree with TRBD1. V was clipped by 0 bases and J by 5 bases; unmatched bases: 7. The CDR3 contains 16 residues. Per the germline V gene, CDR1 is MNHEY and CDR2 is SVGAGI. Here the CDR3 DNA reads TGTGCCAGCAGTTACTCGGGACAGGGTGACGGGACTGAAGCTTTCTTT. Amino acid sequence: CASSYSGQGDGTEAFF.

The genes are TRBV18 and TRBJ2-3, with D uncertain. The CDR3 extends over 16 amino acids. Germline assignment: CDR1 KGHSH and CDR2 LQKENI. V lost 1 base and J 0 bases, leaving 11 bases between the germline ends. The CDR3 DNA follows: TGTGCCAGCTCACCACGCCAAGCAAAGAGCACAGATACGCAGTATTTT. This encodes CASSPRQAKSTDTQYF.

This clone has only a few counts. The V call is TRBV7-2, the J call TRBJ2-5, with a possible D match to TRBD1 (6 bases). Germline V gives CDR1 SGHTA, CDR2 FQGNSA. The CDR3 is 15 residues long. V was pared by 5 bases and J by 4 bases, with 17 bases between. CDR3 in amino acids: CASSRNRVGGETQYF. The CDR3, as DNA: TGTGCCAGCAGCCGGAACAGGGTTGGAGGAGAGACCCAGTACTTC. Together with reference TRBV7-2 and TRBJ2-5, the CDR3 gives the full variable domain: GAGVSQSPSNKVTEKGKDVELRCDPISGHTALYWYRQSLGQGLEFLIYFQGNSAPDKSGLPSDRFSAERTGGSVSTLTIQRTQQEDSAVYLCASSRNRVGGETQYFGPGTRLLVL.

The gene calls are TRBV9 and TRBJ1-5; D may be TRBD1 (5 bases). Deletions cut 3 bases from V and 4 bases from J, with 17 bases between. CDR3 size: 16 residues. Germline lookup yields CDR1 SGDLS and CDR2 YYNGEE. As DNA, the CDR3 is TGTGCCAGCAGCGCCACCCCGGCAGGGTGGAATCAGCCCCAGCATTTT. Its protein product is CASSATPAGWNQPQHF.

This sequence joins TRBV28 and TRBJ2-7; 9 bases are a match to TRBD1. The CDR3 runs 15 residues. The germline V gene encodes CDR1 MDHEN and CDR2 SYDVKM. V gave up 5 bases and J gave up 6 bases; unmatched junction bases: 11. Written as DNA, the CDR3 is TGTGCCAGCAGTCGGGGAACAGGGGGCTTGTTCGAGCAGTACTTC. Protein: CASSRGTGGLFEQYF.

The chain has TRBV28 and TRBJ1-5; D is perhaps TRBD1 (6 bases). From germline, CDR1 is MDHEN and CDR2 SYDVKM. The V end lost 10 bases, the J end lost 3 bases, and 13 bases lay between the germline ends. There are 13 residues in the CDR3. This chain's CDR3 is CAIRTAYNQPQHF. CDR3 DNA: TGTGCCATTAGGACAGCCTACAATCAGCCCCAGCATTTT.

This clone occurred a few times. V usage is TRBV7-6 and J usage is TRBJ2-1; 10 bases agree with TRBD2. Per germline, CDR1 SGHVS and CDR2 FNYEAQ. V gave up 8 bases and J gave up 4 bases; unmatched junction bases: 2. The CDR3 contains 13 residues. In DNA form, the CDR3 reads TGTGCCAGCTCTAGCGGGGGTTACAATGAGCAGTTCTTC. Protein sequence: CASSSGGYNEQFF.